This TCR beta chain was recorded in a study of T cell changes during pregnancy in multiple sclerosis. Method: immunoSEQ multiplex PCR; TCRdb's copy keeps in-frame clones and lacks some. The sample carries about 62,000 clones, 90% to 95% recorded once. The germline CDR1 and CDR2 sequences are MNHEY and SMNVEV (reference sequence). The trim removed 5 bases at V and 1 base at J, leaving 9 bases unmatched. CDR3 length: 16 amino acids. J is TRBJ2-7 and V is TRBV27, with 9 bases identical to TRBD1. This sequence originates from a female donor with multiple sclerosis, enrolled in a pregnancy study. Material: CD8+ T cells from peripheral blood mononuclear cells, obtained in the second trimester of pregnancy. The CDR3 bases are TGTGCCAGCAGTCATATTACCGGGACAGGGTCCTACGAGCAGTACTTC. As protein: CASSHITGTGSYEQYF.